This note documents a single T cell receptor (beta chain) sequence. The CDR3 loop spans 17 amino acids. Looked up from germline, CDR1 is SNHLY and CDR2 is FYNNEI. V shed 8 bases, J shed 2 bases, and the junction held 13 bases outside the gene matches. The data belong to a study of regulatory T cells in long-lasting Graves disease. As for time point: persistent/refractory GD, antithyroid drugs over 5 years with positive TRAb. TCR sequences were obtained from RNA taken from PBMCs. With iRepertoire HTBI primers and Arm-PCR of CDR3 regions, TCR beta libraries were built. MiXCR, run by TCRdb on the multiplex PCR reads, gives a single entry per CDR3 protein. This table has a few hundred thousand distinct CDR3 sequences, about 22% appearing once.

The sample was peripheral blood mononuclear cells (PBMCs), taken when the disease was refractory, from a patient treated with antithyroid drugs. This chain connects TRBV2 to TRBJ2-7, with 12 bases identical to TRBD2. This clonotype originated in a female donor with Graves disease. The CDR3 sequence is CASSPLWTSGTPYEQYF. For the CDR3, the DNA is TGTGCCAGCTCACCACTTTGGACTAGCGGGACCCCCTACGAGCAGTACTTC. Filled out from reference TRBV2 and TRBJ2-7, the complete variable domain reads EPEVTQTPSHQVTQMGQEVILRCVPISNHLYFYWYRQILGQKVEFLVSFYNNEISEKSEIFDDQFSVERPDGSNFTLKIRSTKLEDSAMYFCASSPLWTSGTPYEQYFGPGTRLTVT.